This T cell receptor (beta chain) was identified during a study of cytomegalovirus exposure and HLA in healthy donors. Study-wide results and limits: There were reportedly fewer N-insertions in an Asian-associated ancestry cluster than the roughly 680-donor mean, in a later analysis.

60 Vbeta and 13 Jbeta primers were used in PCR. Some clones are missing from TCRdb's copy, which holds only in-frame ones; the method was immunoSEQ multiplex PCR. There are some 150,000 clones in the sample; about 70% occur only once, and 1.5% to 2% lies in the top ten. In regard to this clone: Antigen unknown.

This CDR3 has 14 residues. Per germline, CDR1 SGHRS and CDR2 YFSETQ. V shed 3 bases and J shed 0 bases, with 10 bases lying between them. This TCR came from a woman between 35 and 50 years old in good health and CMV-seronegative. The sample taken for sequencing was PBMCs. The V call is TRBV5-1, the J call TRBJ2-7, with unresolved D. The CDR3 is CASSSQTSSYEQYF. The CDR3 region has the DNA TGCGCCAGCAGCTCCCAGACTTCCTCCTACGAGCAGTACTTC.